The clone carrying this T cell receptor (beta chain) was counted at least ten times. Using its own MiXCR run on the RACE reads, TCRdb lists one record per CDR3 protein. This table has approximately 77,000 distinct CDR3 sequences, roughly 7.6% appearing once. CDR1 SGHTA and CDR2 FQGNSA come from the germline V gene. The CDR3 is 15 residues long. Trimming removed 2 bases from V and 4 bases from J; junction bases left unmatched: 7. Time point defined: patch test 1, 2 weeks after DPC sensitization. Specified treatment: therapeutic diphenylcyclopropenone sensitization with weekly scalp DPC. The source of the sample is a study of human T cells and chemical hapten exposure.

This specimen consisted of whole blood, obtained in connection with sensitization to the hapten diphenylcyclopropenone (DPC). The chain couples TRBV7-2 to TRBJ1-1, with 7 bases identical to TRBD1. This sequence was found in a woman aged 30 to 39 with alopecia areata. Some clones in this sample may be carry-over from other donors' samples. CDR3: CASSLFLRGVTEAFF. For the CDR3, the DNA is TGTGCCAGCAGCTTATTTCTCAGGGGGGTCACTGAAGCTTTCTTT.